One and the same sample provided the 29 T cell receptor beta chains below, sequenced in a study of shared clonotypes between healthy human individuals. This table comes from immunoSEQ multiplex PCR, and its TCRdb copy is limited to in-frame clones, with some not included. This table holds fewer than 2.5 million clones, 93% found once. Sequenced material: naive CD4+ T cells from PBMCs. Described subset: CD45RA+ positively selected. All receptors derive from a young man in good health. Some clones in this sample may be carry-over from other donors' samples.

This sequence joins TRBV10-3 and TRBJ2-7; D is unclear. V shed 3 bases and J shed 2 bases, with 14 bases lying between them. Germline values: CDR1 ENHRY, CDR2 SYGVKD. The CDR3 totals 15 residues. The CDR3 loop is CAISDWQTSPYEQYF. As DNA, the CDR3 is TGTGCCATCAGTGATTGGCAGACCAGCCCCTACGAGCAGTACTTC.

The genes are TRBV28 and TRBJ1-2; TRBD1 might be the D (5 bases). The CDR3 runs to 15 residues. Looked up from germline, CDR1 is MDHEN and CDR2 is SYDVKM. The V end was cut by 10 bases, the J end by 2 bases, with 20 bases between. CDR3 amino acids: CATGRGAAQNYGYTF. CDR3 coding DNA: TGTGCCACAGGGAGAGGCGCAGCCCAAAACTATGGCTACACCTTC.

This clone came up once. V gene TRBV5-6 combines with J gene TRBJ1-6; D is undetermined. V dropped 2 bases and J dropped 7 bases, with 4 bases sitting between them. The CDR3 length is 12 residues. Germline values: CDR1 SGHDT, CDR2 YYEEEE. Here the CDR3 DNA reads TGTGCCAGCAGCTTCAGCAATTCACCCCTCCACTTT. Translation: CASSFSNSPLHF.

V is TRBV9 and J is TRBJ2-5; D gene unclear. Germline CDR1 is SGDLS and CDR2 is YYNGEE. CDR3 length: 13 amino acids. Between the trimmed V and J ends, which lost 1 base and 5 bases, there was a span of 9 bases. CDR3 in DNA: TGTGCCAGCAGCGTACGTTTAGACGAGACCCAGTACTTC. This gives the protein CASSVRLDETQYF. Supplemented by reference TRBV9 and TRBJ2-5, the full variable domain reads DSGVTQTPKHLITATGQRVTLRCSPRSGDLSVYWYQQSLDQGLQFLIQYYNGEERAKGNILERFSAQQFPDLHSELNLSSLELGDSALYFCASSVRLDETQYFGPGTRLLVL.

The chain recombines TRBV6-1 with TRBJ2-3, with unresolved D. This CDR3 has 15 amino acids. Trimming shortened V by 2 bases and J by 4 bases, and 13 bases separated the two germline ends. Germline V lookup: CDR1 MNHNS, CDR2 SASEGT. The CDR3 sequence is CASSEPAPLPDTQYF. CDR3 bases: TGTGCCAGCAGTGAACCTGCCCCCCTCCCAGATACGCAGTATTTT.

The chain uses TRBV27 and TRBJ1-2, with 9 positions matching TRBD1. The ends lost 5 bases at V and 10 bases at J; junction bases unmatched: 8. The CDR3 sequence is 13 residues long. Germline V gives CDR1 MNHEY, CDR2 SMNVEV (reference sequence). CDR3 DNA sequence: TGTGCCAGCAGTAGGACAGGGGCTCCCGACTACACCTTC. Its translation is CASSRTGAPDYTF.

Comments on this clone: The sample holds other DNA sequences that translate to the same CDR3. The chain has TRBV19 and TRBJ1-2; 9 bases match TRBD1. The length of the CDR3 is 14 residues. J lost 5 bases, V lost 6 bases, and 7 bases had no gene match. Per germline, CDR1 LNHDA and CDR2 SQIVND (reference sequence). For the CDR3, the DNA is TGTGCCAGTAGGCCGGGACAGGGTTCTTATGGCTACACCTTC. Its protein is CASRPGQGSYGYTF.

The chain carries TRBV7-2 and TRBJ1-2; 7 bases align to TRBD1. The CDR3 has 15 amino acids. With 5 bases clipped from V and 3 bases from J, the junction kept 9 bases outside the gene matches. The germline V gene encodes CDR1 SGHTA and CDR2 FQGNSA. The CDR3 bases are TGTGCCAGCAGCCCCTCTGCAGGGGGGGACTATGGCTACACCTTC. Protein sequence: CASSPSAGGDYGYTF.

The chain combines TRBV5-4 with TRBJ2-7; D gene ambiguous. The CDR3 has 15 amino acids. Germline CDR1 SGHNT, CDR2 YYREEE (reference sequence). Between the trimmed V and J ends, which lost 0 bases and 1 base, there was a span of 11 bases. The CDR3 spells CASSLALGPSYEQYF. CDR3 bases: TGTGCCAGCAGCTTGGCCTTAGGACCTTCCTACGAGCAGTACTTC.

The J gene is TRBJ2-2, the V gene TRBV13; the D is unclear. This CDR3 spans 14 amino acids. Deletions cut 5 bases from V and 2 bases from J, with 9 bases between. The germline gives CDR1 PRHDT, CDR2 FYEKMQ (reference sequence). CDR3 loop: CASSPIKNTGELFF. The CDR3 DNA sequence: TGTGCCAGCAGCCCAATCAAAAACACCGGGGAGCTGTTTTTT.

The rearrangement links TRBV19 to TRBJ2-1; D is unclear. The germline V gene has CDR1 LNHDA and CDR2 SQIVND (reference sequence). The CDR3 sequence is 14 residues long. Trimming removed 11 bases from V and 1 base from J, with 15 bases in between. The CDR3 DNA follows: TGTGCCCACCCCTGGCACGCGTCCTACAATGAGCAGTTCTTC. It translates to CAHPWHASYNEQFF.

Points on this clone: Other DNA sequences in this sample translate to the same CDR3. The chain employs TRBV7-3 and TRBJ1-1; D not resolved. Trimming took 3 bases from V and 0 from J, leaving 8 bases between them. This CDR3 has 14 amino acids. Germline V gene data show CDR1 as SGHTA and CDR2 as FQGTGA. As DNA, the CDR3 is TGTGCCAGCAGCTTGCTGGGAATGAACACTGAAGCTTTCTTT. Protein: CASSLLGMNTEAFF.

About this clone itself: Being one base from a much bigger clone, this may be a read error. Other DNA sequences in the same sample also yield this CDR3. This sequence joins TRBV14 and TRBJ2-3; tentatively, D is TRBD1 or TRBD2 (5 bases each). In germline, CDR1 is SGHDN, CDR2 FVKESK. Trimming cost V 4 bases and J 2 bases, with 7 bases left between them. The CDR3 is made up of 13 amino acids. The CDR3: CASSRDLTDTQYF. CDR3 in DNA: TGTGCCAGCAGCCGGGACCTCACAGATACGCAGTATTTT.

The V call is TRBV9, the J call TRBJ1-1; D unresolved. The germline gives CDR1 SGDLS, CDR2 YYNGEE. CDR3 size: 16 residues. V was trimmed by 2 bases and J by 0 bases, leaving 14 bases between them. CDR3 in DNA: TGTGCCAGCAGCGTTCGATCGGAGGTCATGAACACTGAAGCTTTCTTT. It yields the protein CASSVRSEVMNTEAFF.

The chain links TRBV18 to TRBJ2-7, with D tentatively TRBD2 (6 bases). Germline V gives CDR1 KGHSH, CDR2 LQKENI. The V gene lost 3 bases and the J gene lost 6 bases, with 21 bases spanning the gap. There are 16 residues in the CDR3. In DNA, the CDR3 is TGTGCCAGCTCACCCATCCCGGCCCCAAACGGGGGCGAGCAGTACTTC. Translating it yields CASSPIPAPNGGEQYF.

The chain carries TRBV4-2 and TRBJ2-1, with a weak D call TRBD1 (6 bases). V was cut by 0 bases and J by 8 bases, with 11 bases left in between. CDR1 is LGHNA and CDR2 is YNFKEQ in the germline V gene. The CDR3 runs 14 residues. CDR3 DNA: TGTGCCAGCAGCCAAGATTACAGGGCTTATGAGCAGTTCTTC. This sequence encodes CASSQDYRAYEQFF.

The V gene is TRBV5-1, the J gene TRBJ1-2, with 12 bases fitting TRBD1. Trimming cost V 1 base and J 8 bases; bases outside gene matches: 6. The CDR3 consists of 15 residues. The germline V gene has CDR1 SGHRS and CDR2 YFSETQ. CDR3 bases: TGCGCCAGCAGCTTGAGGGGACAGGGGGCGGAAGGCTACACCTTC. It specifies CASSLRGQGAEGYTF. The variable domain in full, with the rest retrieved from reference TRBV5-1 and TRBJ1-2, is KAGVTQTPRYLIKTRGQQVTLSCSPISGHRSVSWYQQTPGQGLQFLFEYFSETQRNKGNFPGRFSGRQFSNSRSEMNVSTLELGDSALYLCASSLRGQGAEGYTFGSGTRLTVV.

The rearrangement joins TRBV10-1 to TRBJ2-5, with unresolved D. The length of the CDR3 is 11 residues. V was shortened by 7 bases and J by 4 bases, with 7 bases between the two germline ends. Germline V lookup: CDR1 WNHNN, CDR2 SYGVQD (reference sequence). The CDR3 bases are TGCGCCAGCATGAGAGGAGAGACCCAGTACTTC. It codes for CASMRGETQYF.

The chain links TRBV2 to TRBJ1-2; D is unclear. With 7 bases removed from V and 5 bases from J, the gap between germline ends came to 17 bases. The CDR3 is 14 amino acids. Germline assignment: CDR1 SNHLY and CDR2 FYNNEI. CDR3 region: CASTPQNRRYGYTF. CDR3 nucleotide sequence: TGTGCCAGCACGCCGCAGAACAGACGGTATGGCTACACCTTC.

A note on this clone: Distinct nucleotide sequences in the sample also encode this CDR3. The J gene is TRBJ1-3, the V gene TRBV7-2; D is unresolved. V was clipped by 1 base and J by 4 bases, with 8 bases between them. This CDR3 spans 14 amino acids. The germline gives CDR1 SGHTA, CDR2 FQGNSA. The CDR3 sequence: CASSLESSGNTIYF. Written as DNA, the CDR3 is TGTGCCAGCAGCTTAGAATCATCAGGAAACACCATATATTTT.

This clone has just a few counts. The J gene is TRBJ1-2, the V gene TRBV10-3, with a possible D match to TRBD1 (6 bases). The CDR3 covers 13 residues. V was shortened by 5 bases and J by 2 bases, with 9 bases between the two germline ends. Germline V gives CDR1 ENHRY, CDR2 SYGVKD. CDR3 protein: CAISSRGNYGYTF. The CDR3 DNA reads TGTGCCATCAGTTCCAGGGGAAACTATGGCTACACCTTC.

This chain joins TRBV28 and TRBJ1-4, with D uncertain. Deletions cut 5 bases from V and 8 bases from J, with 9 bases between. CDR1 is MDHEN and CDR2 is SYDVKM in the germline V gene. This CDR3 is built from 12 residues. CDR3 in DNA: TGTGCCAGCAGTCAAATCACGGAAAAACTGTTTTTT. Its protein product is CASSQITEKLFF.

The chain uses TRBV9 and TRBJ2-1; 7 positions agree with TRBD2. V shed 2 bases, J shed 3 bases, and the junction held 5 bases outside the gene matches. The CDR3 totals 15 residues. Germline V gene lookup returns CDR1 SGDLS and CDR2 YYNGEE. The DNA of the CDR3 is TGTGCCAGCAGCGTGTGGCTAGCGGACTACAATGAGCAGTTCTTC. This encodes CASSVWLADYNEQFF. Full variable domain (rest looked up from reference TRBV9 and TRBJ2-1): DSGVTQTPKHLITATGQRVTLRCSPRSGDLSVYWYQQSLDQGLQFLIQYYNGEERAKGNILERFSAQQFPDLHSELNLSSLELGDSALYFCASSVWLADYNEQFFGPGTRLTVL.

J is TRBJ1-2 and V is TRBV19; 8 positions agree with TRBD1. The junction had 8 bases not matched to a gene; V was cut back by 6 bases and J by 2 bases. The length of the CDR3 is 15 residues. The germline V gene has CDR1 LNHDA and CDR2 SQIVND (reference sequence). The CDR3 sequence: CASSHFPGGNYGYTF. The CDR3 DNA reads as TGTGCCAGTAGCCACTTCCCAGGGGGCAACTATGGCTACACCTTC.

This clone has just one count. The rearrangement uses TRBV6-6 and TRBJ2-1, with D unclear. CDR3 size: 14 residues. V gave up 2 bases and J gave up 4 bases, with 9 bases separating them. Looked up from germline, CDR1 is MNHNY and CDR2 is SVGAGI (reference sequence). The CDR3 bases are TGTGCCAGCAGTTACCTTGCCGGTTACAATGAGCAGTTCTTC. Residues: CASSYLAGYNEQFF.

CDR3 nucleotides: TGTGCCACCAGCGCTGGAGGCGGGGACGCCTCTAACTATGGCTACACCTTC. Residues: CATSAGGGDASNYGYTF. The rearrangement uses TRBV15 and TRBJ1-2; tentative D call: TRBD1 (5 bases). The CDR3 is made up of 17 amino acids. CDR1 and CDR2 from the germline V gene are LNHNV and YYDKDF (reference sequence). Trimming shortened V by 5 bases and J by 0 bases, and 19 bases separated the two germline ends.

CDR3 in DNA: TGTGCCAGCAGCTGGGGGGACAGGGCAGAAGAGACCCAGTACTTC. Translation gives CASSWGDRAEETQYF. The chain has TRBV7-9 and TRBJ2-5; TRBD1 matches 9 bases. J lost 3 bases, V lost 4 bases, and 6 bases had no gene match. The germline CDR1 and CDR2 sequences are SEHNR and FQNEAQ (reference sequence). The CDR3 has 15 residues.

The chain combines TRBV7-8 with TRBJ1-1; D is ambiguous. CDR3 length: 14 residues. V was cut by 5 bases and J by 1 base, with 11 bases left in between. Germline CDR1 reads SGHVS; CDR2 reads FQNEAQ. The CDR3 is CASSLTAGNTEAFF. For the CDR3, the DNA is TGTGCCAGCAGCCTCACGGCCGGGAACACTGAAGCTTTCTTT.

The chain joins TRBV5-1 to TRBJ2-2; the D gene could be TRBD1 or TRBD2 (5 bases each). The V gene lost 3 bases and the J gene lost 7 bases, with 13 bases spanning the gap. CDR3 length: 14 residues. In germline, CDR1 is SGHRS, CDR2 YFSETQ. This CDR3 is CASSSHGAGGELFF. The DNA of the CDR3 is TGCGCCAGCAGCTCCCACGGGGCTGGCGGGGAGCTGTTTTTT.